A single sample gave rise to the 9 T cell receptor beta chains below, sequenced in a study of T-cell memory formation after mild COVID-19. TCRdb redid the calling of the 5' RACE reads with MiXCR, one entry per CDR3 protein. Among under 250,000 distinct CDR3 sequences listed, 10% to 13% were seen once. Input material: PBMCs or a T cell subset sorted from them (not recorded which). Receptors were obtained from a young man who had mild COVID-19 (a few samples of this study predate the infection). Cell type and time point are not known.

The genes are TRBV6-5 and TRBJ1-2, with 8 bases aligning to TRBD1. V gave up 2 bases and J gave up 5 bases; unmatched junction bases: 7. In germline, CDR1 is MNHEY, CDR2 SVGAGI. The CDR3 covers 15 residues. CDR3 nucleotide sequence: TGTGCCAGCAGTTACCGAGGACAGGGATCATATGGCTACACCTTC. Amino acid sequence: CASSYRGQGSYGYTF.

This chain connects TRBV7-2 to TRBJ1-2; tentative D call: TRBD1 (5 bases). V was trimmed by 2 bases and J by 0 bases, leaving 16 bases between them. Germline V CDR1 and CDR2: SGHTA, FQGNSA. CDR3 length: 17 amino acids. DNA of the CDR3: TGTGCCAGCAGCTTACAAAGGCAGGGAAAGGCTAACTATGGCTACACCTTC. It encodes CASSLQRQGKANYGYTF.

This clonotype was seen at least ten times. The J gene is TRBJ2-5, the V gene TRBV6-2 or TRBV6-3; D is unresolved. V lost 2 bases, J lost 6 bases, and 7 bases lay in between. The germline gives CDR1 MNHEY, CDR2 SVGEGT. The CDR3 is 12 residues long. This chain's CDR3 is CASSYPEQTQYF. Here the CDR3 DNA reads TGTGCCAGCAGTTACCCGGAACAGACCCAGTACTTC.

This clonotype was found a few times. The rearrangement joins TRBV5-1 to TRBJ1-4; 9 bases are shared with TRBD1. Germline loops: CDR1 SGHRS, CDR2 YFSETQ. There are 16 residues in the CDR3. V lost 0 bases, J lost 7 bases, and 7 bases stayed unmatched. In DNA, the CDR3 is TGCGCCAGCAGCTTGGGAGACAGGGGGTCTGGTGAAAAACTGTTTTTT. This translates into CASSLGDRGSGEKLFF.

The genes are TRBV7-2 and TRBJ2-1; 8 bases are a match to TRBD2. Germline V CDR1 and CDR2: SGHTA, FQGNSA. With 5 bases clipped from V and 4 bases from J, the junction kept 4 bases outside the gene matches. The CDR3 runs to 14 residues. The DNA for the CDR3 is TGTGCCAGCAGCCCACAGCGGGGGTACAATGAGCAGTTCTTC. Its translation: CASSPQRGYNEQFF.

This clonotype was counted a few times. The rearrangement uses TRBV27 and TRBJ1-6, with TRBD1 identical over 7 bases. Unmatched junction bases numbered 7, after V lost 7 bases and J lost 10 bases. CDR1 and CDR2 (germline): MNHEY, SMNVEV (reference sequence). This CDR3 contains 13 residues. CDR3 sequence: CASTLGTASPLHF. The CDR3 nucleotides are TGTGCCAGCACCCTCGGGACAGCCTCACCCCTCCACTTT.

The rearrangement joins TRBV12-3 or TRBV12-4 to TRBJ2-1; possibly TRBD2 for D (6 bases). The V end lost 5 bases, the J end lost 9 bases, and 17 bases lay between the germline ends. The CDR3 has 14 amino acids. The CDR3 protein is CASSGGPILLEQFF. The CDR3 DNA reads TGTGCCAGCAGTGGAGGGCCGATACTGCTTGAGCAGTTCTTC.

This clonotype was seen just once. The chain uses TRBV30 and TRBJ2-5; a possible D gene is TRBD2 (6 bases). This CDR3 is 14 amino acids long. Between the trimmed V and J ends, which lost 3 bases and 3 bases, there was a span of 14 bases. In germline, CDR1 is GTSNPN, CDR2 SVGIG (reference sequence). CDR3 in DNA: TGTGCCTGGAGAATTGTGGCGGGGAAAGAGACCCAGTACTTC. Protein: CAWRIVAGKETQYF.

V and J are TRBV29-1 and TRBJ1-2; 7 nucleotides line up with TRBD1. Losses at the gene ends were 2 bases for V and 3 bases for J; bases not matched to a gene: 0. Germline V gene data show CDR1 as SQVTM and CDR2 as ANQGSEA. The CDR3 sequence is 12 residues long. The CDR3 coding sequence is TGCAGCGTTGAACAGGGGGACTATGGCTACACCTTC. Translation: CSVEQGDYGYTF.